This T cell receptor beta chain was recovered during a study of cytomegalovirus exposure and HLA in healthy donors. Study-level findings and limits: Three chains tied to CMV proved CMV antigen-specific in vitro.

PCR used 60 Vbeta primers and 13 Jbeta primers. The method was immunoSEQ multiplex PCR; TCRdb's version includes in-frame clones alone and lacks a portion of them. Of 110,000 or so clones listed, about four fifths are singletons. On this clone: Its antigen is as yet unknown.

CDR1 and CDR2 from the germline V gene are SGDLS and YYNGEE. The CDR3 spans 15 residues. Trimming left V 4 bases short and J 0 bases short, with 13 bases between. The sequenced material came from PBMCs. This TCR was sampled from a woman aged 40 to 50 in good health and CMV-seronegative. This sequence joins TRBV9 and TRBJ1-1, with D unclear. The CDR3 region is CASSHNFGMNTEAFF. The CDR3 nucleotides read TGTGCCAGCAGCCATAATTTCGGGATGAACACTGAAGCTTTCTTT.